This T cell receptor (beta chain) is drawn from a study of human versus mouse CDR3 diversity and MHC coevolution. Study at large: Samples had between roughly 0.6 x 10^7 and 1.6 x 10^7 valid reads.

Study conclusions and caveats: iCHAO1 estimated the human TCR beta repertoire at 1.5 million to 2 million clonotypes. Among all groups, most of the three human donors showed least clonal inequality. Human T cells underwent selection on over five different MHC II alleles.

The CDR3 contains 11 residues. V dropped 3 bases and J dropped 10 bases, with 7 bases sitting between them. CDR1 and CDR2 (germline): MDHEN, SYDVKM. TCRdb keeps only in-frame clones here, not all; method: immunoSEQ multiplex PCR. Counted here are some 82,000 clones, 80% to 95% occurring once; the ten biggest clones make up 1.1% to 1.5%. On this clone itself: As yet, its antigen is unknown.

Specimen: naive CD4+ T cells from blood. The subset: CD45RO-negative CD62L-positive naive CD4 T cells. The chain is built from TRBV28 and TRBJ2-1, with a possible D match to TRBD1 (6 bases). This clonotype was sampled from a person aged 25 to 75 in good health. The CDR3 DNA reads as TGTGCCAGCAGTTTTAGGGGGGAGCAGTTCTTC. Protein product: CASSFRGEQFF.